These T cell receptor beta chains were read from a single sample in a study of graft-versus-host responses after intestinal transplantation. Some clones are missing from TCRdb's copy, which holds only in-frame ones; the method was immunoSEQ multiplex PCR. The repertoire holds tens of thousands of clones, with around 90% as singletons. The sample consisted of PBMCs, taken 26 days after transplant. All receptors come from a human patient who received an intestinal transplant, so some T cells may come from the graft donor. CDR3s include the opening cysteine and the closing phenylalanine or tryptophan. The D gene is left open where the match is weak. A row's size may be missing; if present it is once, few, many or a size class.

J gene: TRBJ2-2; V gene: TRBV6-5; D gene: NA; clone size: once; CDR3 protein: CASSYSASGAELFF; CDR3 DNA: TGTGCCAGCAGTTACTCGGCGTCAGGGGCAGAGCTGTTTTTT
J gene: TRBJ2-7; V gene: TRBV15; D gene: NA; clone size: NA; CDR3 protein: CATSRGVISSDYYEQYF; CDR3 DNA: TGTGCCACCAGCAGAGGCGTCATAAGTTCCGACTACTACGAGCAGTACTTC
J gene: TRBJ2-7; V gene: TRBV7-9; D gene: TRBD2; clone size: NA; CDR3 protein: CASRWDYSYEQYF; CDR3 DNA: TGTGCCAGCAGGTGGGACTACTCCTACGAGCAGTACTTC
J gene: TRBJ2-1; V gene: TRBV29-1; D gene: TRBD2; clone size: NA; CDR3 protein: CSVSPGTSSNWNEQFF; CDR3 DNA: TGCAGCGTCAGTCCCGGGACTAGCTCCAATTGGAATGAGCAGTTCTTC
J gene: TRBJ2-2; V gene: TRBV6-5; D gene: NA; clone size: NA; CDR3 protein: CASSYWVGDNTGELFF; CDR3 DNA: TGTGCCAGCAGTTACTGGGTAGGGGATAACACCGGGGAGCTGTTTTTT
J gene: TRBJ2-5; V gene: TRBV28; D gene: TRBD2; clone size: NA; CDR3 protein: CASSLRGGAETQYF; CDR3 DNA: TGTGCCAGCAGTTTACGCGGGGGGGCGGAGACCCAGTACTTC
J gene: TRBJ1-5; V gene: TRBV19; D gene: NA; clone size: NA; CDR3 protein: CASSPGAGGNQPQHF; CDR3 DNA: TGTGCCAGTTCCCCGGGTGCGGGGGGCAATCAGCCCCAGCATTTT
J gene: TRBJ2-1; V gene: TRBV4-2; D gene: TRBD2; clone size: NA; CDR3 protein: CASSQDYPSGGALGQFF; CDR3 DNA: TGTGCCAGCAGCCAAGATTATCCTAGCGGGGGGGCTCTGGGGCAGTTCTTC
J gene: TRBJ2-1; V gene: TRBV2; D gene: TRBD2; clone size: NA; CDR3 protein: CASSRLGGSNEQFF; CDR3 DNA: TGTGCCAGCAGCCGCCTTGGCGGGAGCAATGAGCAGTTCTTC
J gene: TRBJ2-3; V gene: TRBV11-2; D gene: NA; clone size: NA; CDR3 protein: CASSLDPGLSTDTQYF; CDR3 DNA: TGTGCCAGCAGCTTAGACCCGGGACTTTCCACAGATACGCAGTATTTT
J gene: TRBJ2-7; V gene: TRBV6-5; D gene: TRBD2; clone size: NA; CDR3 protein: CASHAPGGRNEQYF; CDR3 DNA: TGTGCCAGCCATGCCCCCGGCGGGAGAAACGAGCAGTACTTC
J gene: TRBJ2-3; V gene: TRBV4-2; D gene: NA; clone size: NA; CDR3 protein: CASSQEGGSTDTQYF; CDR3 DNA: TGTGCCAGCAGCCAAGAGGGCGGGTCCACAGATACGCAGTATTTT
J gene: TRBJ2-1; V gene: TRBV4-1; D gene: NA; clone size: NA; CDR3 protein: CASSPLLTNEQFF; CDR3 DNA: TGCGCCAGCAGTCCTTTACTTACCAATGAGCAGTTCTTC
J gene: TRBJ2-5; V gene: TRBV5-6; D gene: NA; clone size: NA; CDR3 protein: CASSYEETQYF; CDR3 DNA: TGTGCCAGCAGCTATGAGGAGACCCAGTACTTC
J gene: TRBJ2-2; V gene: TRBV10-1; D gene: TRBD2; clone size: NA; CDR3 protein: CASSELAGANTGELFF; CDR3 DNA: TGCGCCAGCAGTGAACTAGCGGGGGCGAACACCGGGGAGCTGTTTTTT
J gene: TRBJ2-2; V gene: TRBV28; D gene: NA; clone size: few; CDR3 protein: CASSFFSLGSTGELFF; CDR3 DNA: TGTGCCAGCAGTTTCTTCTCGTTGGGGAGTACCGGGGAGCTGTTTTTT
J gene: TRBJ1-3; V gene: TRBV5-6; D gene: NA; clone size: NA; CDR3 protein: CASSLTAGADDSGNTIYF; CDR3 DNA: TGTGCCAGCAGCTTGACGGCAGGGGCCGACGACTCTGGAAACACCATATATTTT
J gene: TRBJ1-2; V gene: TRBV7-3; D gene: TRBD1; clone size: NA; CDR3 protein: CASSSPGTDTHGYTF; CDR3 DNA: TGTGCCAGCAGCTCCCCTGGGACAGACACGCATGGCTACACCTTC
J gene: TRBJ2-1; V gene: TRBV5-5; D gene: NA; clone size: NA; CDR3 protein: CASSSPRGSYNEQFF; CDR3 DNA: TGTGCCAGCAGCTCTCCCAGGGGCTCCTACAATGAGCAGTTCTTC
J gene: TRBJ1-2; V gene: TRBV6-5; D gene: NA; clone size: NA; CDR3 protein: CASGAGDGYGYTF; CDR3 DNA: TGTGCCAGCGGCGCGGGGGATGGTTATGGCTACACCTTC
J gene: TRBJ1-1; V gene: TRBV28; D gene: NA; clone size: NA; CDR3 protein: CASSLAVPKTEAFF; CDR3 DNA: TGTGCCAGCAGTTTGGCAGTACCCAAGACTGAAGCTTTCTTT
J gene: TRBJ2-5; V gene: TRBV28; D gene: NA; clone size: NA; CDR3 protein: CASSRLRGLETQYF; CDR3 DNA: TGTGCCAGCAGTCGACTTCGGGGGTTAGAGACCCAGTACTTC
J gene: TRBJ1-1; V gene: TRBV4-1; D gene: NA; clone size: NA; CDR3 protein: CASSQDAGLREAFF; CDR3 DNA: TGCGCCAGCAGCCAAGATGCGGGACTAAGAGAGGCTTTCTTT
J gene: TRBJ1-5; V gene: TRBV19; D gene: NA; clone size: once; CDR3 protein: CASSVSQDYSNQPQHF; CDR3 DNA: TGTGCCAGTAGTGTCTCCCAGGACTATAGCAATCAGCCCCAGCATTTT
J gene: TRBJ1-1; V gene: TRBV28; D gene: TRBD1; clone size: NA; CDR3 protein: CASSFGTGAAEAFF; CDR3 DNA: TGTGCCAGCAGTTTTGGGACAGGGGCTGCTGAAGCTTTCTTT
J gene: TRBJ2-3; V gene: TRBV19; D gene: TRBD1; clone size: NA; CDR3 protein: CASSMSRTGSTDTQYF; CDR3 DNA: TGTGCCAGTAGTATGTCCCGGACAGGGAGCACAGATACGCAGTATTTT
J gene: TRBJ1-1; V gene: TRBV6-1; D gene: NA; clone size: medium-sized; CDR3 protein: CASSEVGRGSTEAFF; CDR3 DNA: TGTGCCAGCAGTGAGGTCGGCAGGGGAAGCACTGAAGCTTTCTTT
J gene: TRBJ2-1; V gene: TRBV9; D gene: TRBD1; clone size: NA; CDR3 protein: CASSGDRDNEQFF; CDR3 DNA: TGTGCCAGCAGCGGGGACAGGGACAATGAGCAGTTCTTC
J gene: TRBJ1-1; V gene: TRBV6-5; D gene: NA; clone size: NA; CDR3 protein: CASSLTLGVNTEAFF; CDR3 DNA: TGTGCCAGCAGTCTCACTCTCGGGGTGAACACTGAAGCTTTCTTT
J gene: TRBJ1-5; V gene: TRBV6-1; D gene: NA; clone size: NA; CDR3 protein: CASSERGDWNQPQHF; CDR3 DNA: TGTGCCAGCAGTGAACGAGGGGACTGGAATCAGCCCCAGCATTTT
J gene: TRBJ1-1; V gene: TRBV4-1; D gene: TRBD1; clone size: NA; CDR3 protein: CASSQDRGLNTEAFF; CDR3 DNA: TGCGCCAGCAGCCAAGACAGGGGGTTGAACACTGAAGCTTTCTTT
J gene: TRBJ2-7; V gene: TRBV28; D gene: TRBD2; clone size: NA; CDR3 protein: CASSLGLAVTYEQYF; CDR3 DNA: TGTGCCAGCAGTTTGGGACTAGCGGTGACCTACGAGCAGTACTTC
J gene: TRBJ2-3; V gene: TRBV14; D gene: NA; clone size: once; CDR3 protein: CASSQDGAIETWTDTQYF; CDR3 DNA: TGTGCCAGCAGCCAAGATGGAGCCATAGAGACTTGGACAGATACGCAGTATTTT
J gene: TRBJ1-1; V gene: TRBV30; D gene: NA; clone size: NA; CDR3 protein: CAWSGQDPNEAFF; CDR3 DNA: TGTGCCTGGAGTGGACAGGACCCTAACGAAGCTTTCTTT
J gene: TRBJ1-6; V gene: TRBV6-1; D gene: NA; clone size: NA; CDR3 protein: CASNRESPLHF; CDR3 DNA: TGTGCCAGCAACCGCGAGTCACCCCTCCACTTT